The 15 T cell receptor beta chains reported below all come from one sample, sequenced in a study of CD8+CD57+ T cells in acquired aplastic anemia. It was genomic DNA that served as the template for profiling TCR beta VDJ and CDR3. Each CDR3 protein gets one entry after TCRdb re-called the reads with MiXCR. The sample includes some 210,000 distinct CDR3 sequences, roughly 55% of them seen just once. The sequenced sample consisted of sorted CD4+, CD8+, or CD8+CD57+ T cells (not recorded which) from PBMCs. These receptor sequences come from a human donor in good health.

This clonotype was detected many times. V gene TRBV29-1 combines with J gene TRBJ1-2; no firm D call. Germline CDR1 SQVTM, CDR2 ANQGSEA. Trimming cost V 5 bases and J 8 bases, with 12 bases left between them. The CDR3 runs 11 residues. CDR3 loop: CSVLGLEGYTF. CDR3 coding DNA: TGCAGCGTTTTGGGTTTAGAGGGCTACACCTTC.

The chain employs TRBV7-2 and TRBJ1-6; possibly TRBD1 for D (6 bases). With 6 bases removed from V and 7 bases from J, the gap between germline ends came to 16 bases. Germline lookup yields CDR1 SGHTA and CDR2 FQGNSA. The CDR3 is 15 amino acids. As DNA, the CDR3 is TGTGCCAGCAGGACCCCCAGGGGTAGGAATTCACCCCTCCACTTT. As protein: CASRTPRGRNSPLHF.

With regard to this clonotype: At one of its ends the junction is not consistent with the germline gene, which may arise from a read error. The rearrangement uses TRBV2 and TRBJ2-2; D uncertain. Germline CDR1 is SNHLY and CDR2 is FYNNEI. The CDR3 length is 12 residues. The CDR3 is CTSTRRGGELFF. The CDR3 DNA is TGTACCAGCACAAGAAGAGGCGGGGAGCTGTTTTTT.

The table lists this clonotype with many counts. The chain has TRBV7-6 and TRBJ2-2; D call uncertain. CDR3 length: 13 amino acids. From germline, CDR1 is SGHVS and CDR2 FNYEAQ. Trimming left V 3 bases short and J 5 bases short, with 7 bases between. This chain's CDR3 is CASSFENTGELFF. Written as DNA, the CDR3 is TGTGCCAGCAGCTTTGAGAATACCGGGGAGCTGTTTTTT.

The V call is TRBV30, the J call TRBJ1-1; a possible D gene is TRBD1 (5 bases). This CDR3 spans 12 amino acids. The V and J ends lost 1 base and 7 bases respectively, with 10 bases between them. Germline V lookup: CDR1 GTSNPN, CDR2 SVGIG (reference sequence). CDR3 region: CAWSEGADEAFF. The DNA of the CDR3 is TGTGCCTGGAGTGAAGGGGCGGATGAAGCTTTCTTT.

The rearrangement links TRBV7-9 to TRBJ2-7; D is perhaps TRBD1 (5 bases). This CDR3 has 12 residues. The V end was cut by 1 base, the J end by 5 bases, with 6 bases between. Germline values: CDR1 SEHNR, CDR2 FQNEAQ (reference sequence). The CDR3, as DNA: TGTGCCAGCAGCTTAGACAGGCACGAGCAGTACTTC. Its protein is CASSLDRHEQYF.

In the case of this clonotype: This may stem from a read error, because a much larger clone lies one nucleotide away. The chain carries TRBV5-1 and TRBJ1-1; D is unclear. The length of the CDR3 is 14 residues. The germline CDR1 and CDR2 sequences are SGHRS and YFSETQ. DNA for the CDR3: TGTGCCAGCAGCCCGTGGGTTATCTTCACTGAAGCTTTCTTT. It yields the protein CASSPWVIFTEAFF.

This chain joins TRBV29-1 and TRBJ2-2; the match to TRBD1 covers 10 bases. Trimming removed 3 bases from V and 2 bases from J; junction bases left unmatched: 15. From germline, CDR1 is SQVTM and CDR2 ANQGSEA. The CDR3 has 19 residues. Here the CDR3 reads CSVEAGDRGTIYNTGELFF. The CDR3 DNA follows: TGCAGCGTTGAGGCCGGGGACAGGGGCACGATTTATAACACCGGGGAGCTGTTTTTT.

The CDR3 DNA is TGTGCCAGCAGTTTTTATAATCTCATGAACACTGAAGCTTTCTTT. It is translated as CASSFYNLMNTEAFF. This sequence joins TRBV5-8 and TRBJ1-1, with unresolved D. The ends were cut back, 5 bases at V and 0 bases at J, with 14 bases in the middle. The CDR3 has 15 residues. The V gene's germline CDR1 is SGHTS and CDR2 YDEGEE.

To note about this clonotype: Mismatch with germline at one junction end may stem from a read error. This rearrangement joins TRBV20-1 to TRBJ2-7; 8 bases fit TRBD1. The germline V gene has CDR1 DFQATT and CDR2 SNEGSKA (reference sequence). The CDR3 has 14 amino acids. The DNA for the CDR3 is TGCAGTGCTGGAAGGACAGGGACCTCCTACGAGCACTACTTC. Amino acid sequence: CSAGRTGTSYEHYF.

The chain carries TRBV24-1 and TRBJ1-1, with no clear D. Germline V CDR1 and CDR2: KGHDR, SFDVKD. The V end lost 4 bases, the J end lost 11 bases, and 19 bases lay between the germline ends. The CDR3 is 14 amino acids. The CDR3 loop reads CATSESGRSSGAFF. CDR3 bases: TGTGCCACCAGTGAGTCCGGGCGATCCAGTGGTGCTTTCTTT.

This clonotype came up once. Here the CDR3 DNA reads TGCAGTGCCGTCCGGCTAGCGGGAGTGCTCGAGCAGTACTTC. This translates into CSAVRLAGVLEQYF. The rearrangement uses TRBV20-1 and TRBJ2-7; 10 bases align to TRBD2. The germline V gene encodes CDR1 DFQATT and CDR2 SNEGSKA (reference sequence). The CDR3 spans 14 residues. The ends lost 6 bases at V and 6 bases at J; junction bases unmatched: 11.

In DNA, the CDR3 is TGTGCCACCAGTGCCGAAGGGGGCCGGGGCTACACCTTC. Residues: CATSAEGGRGYTF. The chain combines TRBV24-1 with TRBJ1-2; the match to TRBD1 covers 7 bases. Trimming cost V 5 bases and J 8 bases; bases outside gene matches: 7. This CDR3 contains 13 residues. CDR1 is KGHDR and CDR2 is SFDVKD in the germline V gene.

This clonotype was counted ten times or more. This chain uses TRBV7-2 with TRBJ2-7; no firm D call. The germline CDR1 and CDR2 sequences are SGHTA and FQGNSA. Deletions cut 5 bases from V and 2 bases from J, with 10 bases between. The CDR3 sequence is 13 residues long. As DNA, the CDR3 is TGTGCCAGCAGCCCGTCAACCCCCTACGAGCAGTACTTC. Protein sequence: CASSPSTPYEQYF.

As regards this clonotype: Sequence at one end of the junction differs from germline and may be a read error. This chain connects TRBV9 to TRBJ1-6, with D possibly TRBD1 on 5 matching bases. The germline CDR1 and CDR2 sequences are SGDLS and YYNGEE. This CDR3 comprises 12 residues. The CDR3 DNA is TGTGCCAGCAGCCGGGGGGGATCACTCCTCCACTTT. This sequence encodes CASSRGGSLLHF.